The source of this T cell receptor (beta chain) is a study of cytomegalovirus exposure and HLA in healthy donors. In the study overall: Earlier, 95 million to 130 million unique TCR beta sequences were recovered from 200 million or so T cells by an analysis.

Donors likely had unrecorded immune exposures despite being nominally healthy when sampled. General study points: A reported reduction in N-insertions relative to the approximately 690-donor mean was seen in an Asian-associated ancestry cluster in a later analysis. Reportedly, HLA-A and HLA-B alleles of most subjects were accurately predicted from TCR beta.

This clone occurred a few times. The antigen is unknown. PCR primers comprised 60 Vbeta and 13 Jbeta primers. Produced via immunoSEQ multiplex PCR; TCRdb's table is partial and in-frame only. The profile covers around 140,000 clones, with about 80% appearing a single time and around 1.9% taken by the ten largest. Input material: PBMCs. This clonotype was obtained from a woman in her 40s in good health and CMV-seronegative.

The CDR3 DNA reads as TGTGCCAGCAGCTTCCTAATCGGGGGGCAGGGGACCGGGGAGCTGTTTTTT. It is translated as CASSFLIGGQGTGELFF. This chain links TRBV7-2 with TRBJ2-2, with D perhaps matching TRBD2 (7 bases). V shed 3 bases and J shed 5 bases, with 19 bases lying between them. Germline V CDR1 and CDR2: SGHTA, FQGNSA. The CDR3 extends over 17 amino acids. Using reference TRBV7-2 and TRBJ2-2 for the parts outside the CDR3, the full variable domain is GAGVSQSPSNKVTEKGKDVELRCDPISGHTALYWYRQSLGQGLEFLIYFQGNSAPDKSGLPSDRFSAERTGGSVSTLTIQRTQQEDSAVYLCASSFLIGGQGTGELFFGEGSRLTVL.